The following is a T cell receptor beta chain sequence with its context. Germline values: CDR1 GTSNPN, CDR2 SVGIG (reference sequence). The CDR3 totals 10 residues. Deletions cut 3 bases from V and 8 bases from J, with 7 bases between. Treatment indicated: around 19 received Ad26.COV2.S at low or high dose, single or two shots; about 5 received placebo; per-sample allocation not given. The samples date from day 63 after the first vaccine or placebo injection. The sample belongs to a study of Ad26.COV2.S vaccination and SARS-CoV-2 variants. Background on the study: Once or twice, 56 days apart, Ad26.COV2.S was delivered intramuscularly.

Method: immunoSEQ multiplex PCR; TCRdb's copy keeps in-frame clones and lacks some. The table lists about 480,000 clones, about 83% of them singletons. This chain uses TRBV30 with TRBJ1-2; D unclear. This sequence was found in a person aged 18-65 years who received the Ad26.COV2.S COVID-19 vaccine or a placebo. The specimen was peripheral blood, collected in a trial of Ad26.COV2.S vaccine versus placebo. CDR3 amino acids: CAWRGWGYTF. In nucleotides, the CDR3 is TGTGCCTGGAGAGGATGGGGCTACACCTTC. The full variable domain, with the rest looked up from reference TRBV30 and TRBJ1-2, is SQTIHQWPATLVQPVGSPLSLECTVEGTSNPNLYWYRQAAGRGLQLLFYSVGIGQISSEVPQNLSASRPQDRQFILSSKKLLLSDSGFYLCAWRGWGYTFGSGTRLTVV.